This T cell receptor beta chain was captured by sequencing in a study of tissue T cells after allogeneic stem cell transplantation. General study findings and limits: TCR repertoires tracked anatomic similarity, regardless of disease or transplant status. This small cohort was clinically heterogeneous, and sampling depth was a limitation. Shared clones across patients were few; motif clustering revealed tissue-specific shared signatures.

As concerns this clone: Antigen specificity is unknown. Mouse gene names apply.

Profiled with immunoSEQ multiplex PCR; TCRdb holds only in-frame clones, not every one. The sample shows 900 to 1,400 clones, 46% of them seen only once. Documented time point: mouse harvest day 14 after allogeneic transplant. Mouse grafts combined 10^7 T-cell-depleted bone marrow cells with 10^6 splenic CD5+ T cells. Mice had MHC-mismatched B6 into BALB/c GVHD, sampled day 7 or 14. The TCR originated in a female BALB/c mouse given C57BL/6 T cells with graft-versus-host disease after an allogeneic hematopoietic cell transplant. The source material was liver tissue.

The covered CDR3 bases are TGTGCCTGGAGTACGACAGGGCTTGCTGAGCAGTTC. Its translation is CAWSTTGLAEQF. The CDR3 in full is CAWSTTGLAEQFF. The J gene is TRBJ2-1, the V gene TRBV31, with TRBD1 matching over 7 bases. The read stops 1 residue short of the end of the CDR3; the missing end is completed from the germline J gene. Per germline, CDR1 GKSSPN and CDR2 SITVG. This CDR3 region has 13 residues. The ends lost 2 bases at V and 6 bases at J; junction bases unmatched: 4.